This T cell receptor beta chain stems from a study of blood T cells in healthy people across ages. Study outcomes and limitations: Donor CMV status was unknown, possibly confounding expanded clonotype changes. Diversity of TCR beta correlated strongly with naive T cell percentage.

Donors each provided roughly 10 milliliters of peripheral blood. Trimming took 7 bases from V and 4 from J, leaving 8 bases between them. CDR1 and CDR2 (germline): MDHEN, SYDVKM. CDR3 length: 11 amino acids. This clonotype was counted a few times. Its antigen is undetermined. A second about 7 to 11 cycle PCR used barcoded and J-beta primers. Sequencing of every sample gave 2.5 million or more CDR3-containing paired-end reads. TCRdb processed the 5' RACE reads anew with MiXCR; each CDR3 protein has one entry. The sample lists approximately 1.5 million distinct CDR3 sequences, roughly two fifths occurring once.

This TCR came from a woman between 18 and 30 years old in good health. Sequencing input: blood. The chain couples TRBV28 to TRBJ2-7; D unresolved. The CDR3 region is CASKSSYEQYF. The CDR3 nucleotides are TGTGCCAGCAAAAGCTCTTACGAGCAGTACTTC.